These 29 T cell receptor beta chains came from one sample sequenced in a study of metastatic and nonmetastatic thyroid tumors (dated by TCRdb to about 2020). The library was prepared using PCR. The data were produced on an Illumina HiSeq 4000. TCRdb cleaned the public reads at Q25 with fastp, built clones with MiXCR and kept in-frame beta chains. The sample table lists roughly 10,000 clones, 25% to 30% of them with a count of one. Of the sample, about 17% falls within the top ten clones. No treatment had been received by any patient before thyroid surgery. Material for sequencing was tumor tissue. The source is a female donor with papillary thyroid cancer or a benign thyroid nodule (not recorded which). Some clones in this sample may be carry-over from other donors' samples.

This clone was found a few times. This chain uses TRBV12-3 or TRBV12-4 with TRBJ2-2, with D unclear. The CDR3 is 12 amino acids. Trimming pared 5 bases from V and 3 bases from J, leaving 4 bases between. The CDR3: CASSRDTGELFF. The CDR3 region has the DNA TGTGCCAGCAGTCGGGACACCGGGGAGCTGTTTTTT.

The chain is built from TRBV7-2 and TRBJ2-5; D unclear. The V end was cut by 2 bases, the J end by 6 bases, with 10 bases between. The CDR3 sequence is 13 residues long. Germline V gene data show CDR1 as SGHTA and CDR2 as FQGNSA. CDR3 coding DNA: TGTGCCAGCAGCTTAATGACTGACCAGACCCAGTACTTC. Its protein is CASSLMTDQTQYF.

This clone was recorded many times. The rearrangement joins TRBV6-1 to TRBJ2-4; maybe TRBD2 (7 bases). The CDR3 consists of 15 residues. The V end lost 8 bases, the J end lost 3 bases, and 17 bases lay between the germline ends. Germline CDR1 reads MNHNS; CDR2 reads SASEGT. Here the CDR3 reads CASGEGEAYKNIQYF. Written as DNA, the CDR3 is TGTGCCAGCGGGGAGGGGGAGGCATACAAAAACATTCAGTACTTC.

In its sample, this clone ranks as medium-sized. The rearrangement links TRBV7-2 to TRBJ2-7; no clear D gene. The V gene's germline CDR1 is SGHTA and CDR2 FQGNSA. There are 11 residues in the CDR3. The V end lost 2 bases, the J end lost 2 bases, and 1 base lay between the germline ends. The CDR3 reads CASSLTYEQYF. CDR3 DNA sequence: TGTGCCAGCAGCTTAACCTACGAGCAGTACTTC.

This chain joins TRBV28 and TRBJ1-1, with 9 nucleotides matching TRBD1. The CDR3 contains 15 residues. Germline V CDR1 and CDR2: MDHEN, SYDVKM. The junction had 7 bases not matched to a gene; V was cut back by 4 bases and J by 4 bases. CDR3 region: CASSYRGRRGTEAFF. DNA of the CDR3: TGTGCCAGCAGTTACAGGGGGCGCCGGGGCACTGAAGCTTTCTTT.

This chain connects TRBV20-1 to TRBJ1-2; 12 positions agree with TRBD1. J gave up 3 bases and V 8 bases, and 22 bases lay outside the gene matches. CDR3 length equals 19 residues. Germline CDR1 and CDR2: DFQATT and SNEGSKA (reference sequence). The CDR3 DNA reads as TGCAGTCATCAGGCGGCATGGTCAGGGGACAGGGGGCGCGACTATGGCTACACCTTC. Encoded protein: CSHQAAWSGDRGRDYGYTF.

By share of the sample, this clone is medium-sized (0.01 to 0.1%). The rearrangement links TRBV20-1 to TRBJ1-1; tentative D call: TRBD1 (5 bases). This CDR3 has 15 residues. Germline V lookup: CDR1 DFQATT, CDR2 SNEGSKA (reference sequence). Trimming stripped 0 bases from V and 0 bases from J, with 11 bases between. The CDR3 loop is CSARDYQGMNTEAFF. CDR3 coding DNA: TGCAGTGCTAGAGATTACCAGGGCATGAACACTGAAGCTTTCTTT.

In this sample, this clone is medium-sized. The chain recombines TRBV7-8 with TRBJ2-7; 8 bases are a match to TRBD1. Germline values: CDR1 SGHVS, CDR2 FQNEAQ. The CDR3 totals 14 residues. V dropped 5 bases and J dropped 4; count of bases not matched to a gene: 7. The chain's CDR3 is CASSEGQATYEQYF. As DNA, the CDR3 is TGTGCCAGCAGCGAGGGACAGGCGACGTACGAGCAGTACTTC.

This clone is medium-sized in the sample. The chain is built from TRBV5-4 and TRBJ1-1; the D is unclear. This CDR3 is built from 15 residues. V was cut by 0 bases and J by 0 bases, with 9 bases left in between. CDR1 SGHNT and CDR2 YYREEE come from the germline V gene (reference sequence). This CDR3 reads CASSLEAQMNTEAFF. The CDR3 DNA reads TGTGCCAGCAGCTTGGAGGCCCAAATGAACACTGAAGCTTTCTTT.

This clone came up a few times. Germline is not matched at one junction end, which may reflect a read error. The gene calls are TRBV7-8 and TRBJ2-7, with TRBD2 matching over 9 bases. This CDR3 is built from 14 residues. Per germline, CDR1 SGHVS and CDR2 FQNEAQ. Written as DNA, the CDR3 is TGTGCCAGCAGCCTAGCGGGGCGGAACGGGGGGCAGTACTTC. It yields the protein CASSLAGRNGGQYF.

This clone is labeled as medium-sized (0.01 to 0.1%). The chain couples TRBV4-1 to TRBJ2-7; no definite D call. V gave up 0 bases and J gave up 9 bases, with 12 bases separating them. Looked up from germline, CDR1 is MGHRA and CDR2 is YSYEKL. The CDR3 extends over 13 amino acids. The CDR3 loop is CASSQDYWVPQYF. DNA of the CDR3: TGCGCCAGCAGCCAAGATTATTGGGTCCCGCAGTACTTC.

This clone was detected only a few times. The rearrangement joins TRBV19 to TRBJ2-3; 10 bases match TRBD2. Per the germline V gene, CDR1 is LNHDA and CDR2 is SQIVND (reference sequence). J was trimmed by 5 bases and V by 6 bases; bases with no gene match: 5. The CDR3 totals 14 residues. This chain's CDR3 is CASRSGGAEDTQYF. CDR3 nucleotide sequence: TGTGCCAGTAGAAGCGGGGGGGCCGAAGATACGCAGTATTTT.

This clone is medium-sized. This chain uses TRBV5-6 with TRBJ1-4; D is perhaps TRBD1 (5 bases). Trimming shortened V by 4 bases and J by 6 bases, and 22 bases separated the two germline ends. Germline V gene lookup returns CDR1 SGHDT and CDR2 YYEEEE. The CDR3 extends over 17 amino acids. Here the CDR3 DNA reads TGTGCCAGCAGCGCCGGGACCGAGGTTAGGAGAGATGAAAAACTGTTTTTT. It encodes CASSAGTEVRRDEKLFF. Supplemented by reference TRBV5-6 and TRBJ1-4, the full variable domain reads DAGVTQSPTHLIKTRGQQVTLRCSPKSGHDTVSWYQQALGQGPQFIFQYYEEEERQRGNFPDRFSGHQFPNYSSELNVNALLLGDSALYLCASSAGTEVRRDEKLFFGSGTQLSVL.

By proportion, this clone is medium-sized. The CDR3: CASSTDRDRANYGYTF. The CDR3 DNA follows: TGTGCCAGCAGTACAGACAGGGACCGTGCCAACTATGGCTACACCTTC. The V and J genes are TRBV2 and TRBJ1-2; 7 bases are shared with TRBD1. After removal of 5 bases from V and 2 bases from J, the junction contained 11 bases not matched to a gene. This CDR3 comprises 16 residues. Germline assignment: CDR1 SNHLY and CDR2 FYNNEI.

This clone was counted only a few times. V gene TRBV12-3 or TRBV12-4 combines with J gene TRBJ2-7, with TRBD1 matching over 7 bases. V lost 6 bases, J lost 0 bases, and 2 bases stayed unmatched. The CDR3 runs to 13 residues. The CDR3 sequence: CASRTGISYEQYF. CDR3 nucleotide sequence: TGTGCCAGCAGGACAGGGATCTCCTACGAGCAGTACTTC.

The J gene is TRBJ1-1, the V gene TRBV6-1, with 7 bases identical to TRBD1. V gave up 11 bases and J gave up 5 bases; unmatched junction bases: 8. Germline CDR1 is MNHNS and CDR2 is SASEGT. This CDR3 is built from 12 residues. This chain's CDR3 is CAGSDRATEAFF. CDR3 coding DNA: TGTGCCGGCTCAGACAGGGCGACTGAAGCTTTCTTT.

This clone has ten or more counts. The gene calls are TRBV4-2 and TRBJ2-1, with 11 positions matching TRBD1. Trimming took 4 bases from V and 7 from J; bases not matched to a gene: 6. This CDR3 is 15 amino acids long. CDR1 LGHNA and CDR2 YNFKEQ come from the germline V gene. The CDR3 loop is CASSPRTGGTNEQFF. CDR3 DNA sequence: TGTGCCAGCAGCCCCAGGACAGGGGGCACGAATGAGCAGTTCTTC.

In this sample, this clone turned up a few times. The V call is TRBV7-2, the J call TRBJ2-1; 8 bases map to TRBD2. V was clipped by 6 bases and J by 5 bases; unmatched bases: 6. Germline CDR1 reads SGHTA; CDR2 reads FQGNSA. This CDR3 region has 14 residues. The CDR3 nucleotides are TGTGCCAGCAGGGTCGGGGGGGACAACAATGAGCAGTTCTTC. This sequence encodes CASRVGGDNNEQFF.

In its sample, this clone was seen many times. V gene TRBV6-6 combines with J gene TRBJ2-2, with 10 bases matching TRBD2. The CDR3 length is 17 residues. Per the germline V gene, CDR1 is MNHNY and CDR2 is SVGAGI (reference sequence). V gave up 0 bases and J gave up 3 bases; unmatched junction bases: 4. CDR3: CASSYSRTSGYTGELFF. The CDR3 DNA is TGTGCCAGCAGTTACTCTAGGACTAGCGGTTACACCGGGGAGCTGTTTTTT.

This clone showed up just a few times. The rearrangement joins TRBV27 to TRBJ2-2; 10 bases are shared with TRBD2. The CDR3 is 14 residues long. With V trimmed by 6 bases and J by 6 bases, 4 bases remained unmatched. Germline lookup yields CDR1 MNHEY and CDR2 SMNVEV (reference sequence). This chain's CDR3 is CASSLSGGAGELFF. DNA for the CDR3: TGTGCCAGCAGCTTAAGCGGGGGGGCCGGGGAGCTGTTTTTT.

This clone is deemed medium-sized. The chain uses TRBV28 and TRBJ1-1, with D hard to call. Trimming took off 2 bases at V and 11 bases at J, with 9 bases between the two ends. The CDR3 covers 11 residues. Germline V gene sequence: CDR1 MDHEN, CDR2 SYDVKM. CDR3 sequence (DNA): TGTGCCAGCAGTTTAGGTCCGTCGGCTTTCTTT. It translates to CASSLGPSAFF.

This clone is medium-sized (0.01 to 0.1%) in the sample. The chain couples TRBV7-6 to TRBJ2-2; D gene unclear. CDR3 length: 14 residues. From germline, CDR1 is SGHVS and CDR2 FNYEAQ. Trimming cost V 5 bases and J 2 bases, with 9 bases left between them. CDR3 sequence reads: CASSVGRNTGELFF. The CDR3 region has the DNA TGTGCCAGCAGCGTTGGACGTAACACCGGGGAGCTGTTTTTT.

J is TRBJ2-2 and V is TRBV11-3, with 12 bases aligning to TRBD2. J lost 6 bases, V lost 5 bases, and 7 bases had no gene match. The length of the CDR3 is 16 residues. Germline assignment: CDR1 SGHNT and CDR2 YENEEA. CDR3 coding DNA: TGTGCCAGCAGCCCGACTAGCGGGAGTGTTTCCGGGGAGCTGTTTTTT. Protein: CASSPTSGSVSGELFF.

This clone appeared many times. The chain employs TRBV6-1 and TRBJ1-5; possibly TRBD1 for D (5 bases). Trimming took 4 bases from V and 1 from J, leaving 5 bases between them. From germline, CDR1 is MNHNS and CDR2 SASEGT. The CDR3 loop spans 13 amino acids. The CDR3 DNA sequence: TGTGCCAGCAGTGGACAGAGCAATCAGCCCCAGCATTTT. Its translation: CASSGQSNQPQHF.

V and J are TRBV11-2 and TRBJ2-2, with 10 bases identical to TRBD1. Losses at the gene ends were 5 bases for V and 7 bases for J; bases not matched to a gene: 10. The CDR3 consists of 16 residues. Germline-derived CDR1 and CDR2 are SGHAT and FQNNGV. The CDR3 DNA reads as TGTGCCAGCAGCCCCTTCCGACAGGGGGCGGGCGGGGAGCTGTTTTTT. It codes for CASSPFRQGAGGELFF.

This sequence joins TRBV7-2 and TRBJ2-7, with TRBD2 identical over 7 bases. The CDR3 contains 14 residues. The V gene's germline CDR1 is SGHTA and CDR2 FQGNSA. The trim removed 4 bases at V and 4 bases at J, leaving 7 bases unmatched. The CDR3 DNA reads TGTGCCAGCAGCTCCACTACGGGGGGATACGAGCAGTACTTC. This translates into CASSSTTGGYEQYF.

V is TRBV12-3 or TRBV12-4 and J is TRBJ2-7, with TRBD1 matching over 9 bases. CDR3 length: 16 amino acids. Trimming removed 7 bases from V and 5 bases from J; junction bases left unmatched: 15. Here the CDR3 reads CASILMGGTGFNEQYF. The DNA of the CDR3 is TGTGCCAGCATTCTCATGGGAGGGACAGGGTTTAACGAGCAGTACTTC.

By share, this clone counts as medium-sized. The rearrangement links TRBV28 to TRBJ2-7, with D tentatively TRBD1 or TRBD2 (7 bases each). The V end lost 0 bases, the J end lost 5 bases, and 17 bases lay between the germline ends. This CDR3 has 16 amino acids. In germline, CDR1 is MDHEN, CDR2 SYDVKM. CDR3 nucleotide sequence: TGTGCCAGCAGTTTATGGGCAGGGGGGGGGACCGACGAGCAGTACTTC. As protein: CASSLWAGGGTDEQYF.

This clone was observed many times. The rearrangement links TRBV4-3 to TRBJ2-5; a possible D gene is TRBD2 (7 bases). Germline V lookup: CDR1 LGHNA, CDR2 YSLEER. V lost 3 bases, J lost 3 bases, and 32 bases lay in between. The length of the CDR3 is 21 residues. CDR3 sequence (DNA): TGCGCCAGCAGCCACCCATTGGGTTCGGGGGGCGGTCCAAATACCGAAGAGACCCAGTACTTC. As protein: CASSHPLGSGGGPNTEETQYF.